This is a list of T cell receptor beta chains from one sample in a study of shared clonotypes between healthy human individuals. Clones were read by immunoSEQ multiplex PCR, and TCRdb kept only the in-frame ones, dropping some. The table lists millions of clones, about 93% of them singletons, with roughly 1.7% in the top ten. Sequencing was done on a sample of naive CD8+ T cells from PBMCs. These receptors were taken from a man younger than 30 in good health. Some clones in this sample may be carry-over from other donors' samples. The CDR3 runs from the conserved cysteine through the conserved F or W. A D gene is named only where the DNA matches it firmly. Clone sizes are given selectively: once, few, many, or a class where the clone is expanded.

>TRBJ1-1|-|16|TRBV11-2|-
CASSLVLAGVNTEAFF
TGTGCCAGCAGCTTAGTCTTGGCAGGGGTGAACACTGAAGCTTTCTTT
>TRBJ2-2|-|16|TRBV7-9|-
CASSLIGGPDTGELFF
TGTGCCAGCAGCCTCATAGGGGGGCCGGACACCGGGGAGCTGTTTTTT
>TRBJ1-4|-|14|TRBV29-1|-
CSVDSGELDEKLFF
TGCAGCGTTGATTCCGGGGAGTTGGATGAAAAACTGTTTTTT
>TRBJ1-1|-|14|TRBV18|-
CASSGFQTNTEAFF
TGTGCCAGCTCAGGTTTTCAGACCAACACTGAAGCTTTCTTT
>TRBJ1-1|-|14|TRBV5-1|-
CASSSLAQNTEAFF
TGCGCCAGCAGCTCCCTGGCACAGAACACTGAAGCTTTCTTT
>TRBJ2-7|-|15|TRBV7-6|-
CASSPDPRMGYEQYF
TGTGCCAGCAGCCCGGACCCCCGGATGGGCTACGAGCAGTACTTC
>TRBJ2-1|-|12|TRBV19|-
CASTTYYNEQFF
TGTGCCAGTACAACTTACTACAATGAGCAGTTCTTC
>TRBJ2-1|TRBD2|15|TRBV28|-
CASSLWGGSYNEQFF
TGTGCCAGCAGTTTATGGGGCGGGAGTTACAATGAGCAGTTCTTC
>TRBJ1-4|TRBD1|15|TRBV7-9|-
CASSTPQGVGEKLFF
TGTGCCAGCAGCACACCTCAGGGGGTTGGAGAAAAACTGTTTTTT
>TRBJ2-1|-|16|TRBV11-1|-
CASSLKSQGSYNEQFF
TGTGCCAGCAGCTTAAAATCCCAGGGCTCCTACAATGAGCAGTTCTTC
>TRBJ2-1|TRBD1|17|TRBV7-8|-
CASSTGAQGVNYNEQFF
TGTGCCAGCAGCACAGGGGCACAGGGGGTGAACTACAATGAGCAGTTCTTC
>TRBJ1-4|-|15|TRBV19|-
CASSSSYLLGEKLFF
TGTGCCAGTAGTAGCAGCTACCTTCTAGGGGAAAAACTGTTTTTT
>TRBJ1-1|-|12|TRBV11-2|-
CASRGVNTEAFF
TGTGCCAGCAGAGGGGTGAACACTGAAGCTTTCTTT
>TRBJ2-5|-|16|TRBV5-1|-
CASSPLETAILETQYF
TGCGCCAGCAGCCCGCTCGAAACGGCAATACTAGAGACCCAGTACTTC
>TRBJ2-3|-|14|TRBV5-1|-
CASSSDREVDTQYF
TGCGCCAGCAGCTCGGACAGAGAAGTCGATACGCAGTATTTT
>TRBJ2-7|TRBD1|14|TRBV27|-
CASSLGQGAKEQYF
TGTGCCAGCAGTTTGGGACAGGGGGCTAAGGAGCAGTACTTC
>TRBJ1-1|-|14|TRBV7-3|few
CASSLVGGSTEAFF
TGTGCCAGCAGCTTAGTTGGGGGAAGCACTGAAGCTTTCTTT
>TRBJ2-7|-|13|TRBV11-2|-
CASSLVPNYEQYF
TGTGCCAGCAGCTTAGTGCCCAACTACGAGCAGTACTTC
>TRBJ2-7|TRBD1|15|TRBV9|-
CASSEGTGANYEQYF
TGTGCCAGCAGCGAGGGGACAGGGGCAAACTACGAGCAGTACTTC
>TRBJ2-2|-|16|TRBV4-1|-
CASSQDRFGGAGELFF
TGCGCCAGCAGCCAAGATAGGTTCGGGGGTGCCGGGGAGCTGTTTTTT
>TRBJ1-2|-|17|TRBV7-8|-
CASSLVVQPVTNYGYTF
TGTGCCAGCAGCTTAGTGGTTCAGCCAGTAACTAACTATGGCTACACCTTC
>TRBJ2-3|TRBD2|16|TRBV27|-
CASSPRIAGGTDTQYF
TGTGCCAGCAGTCCCCGGATAGCGGGAGGCACAGATACGCAGTATTTT
>TRBJ2-7|-|16|TRBV4-1|-
CASSPQRGEFSYEQYF
TGCGCCAGCAGCCCCCAGAGGGGGGAATTCTCCTACGAGCAGTACTTC
>TRBJ2-1|TRBD2|12|TRBV2|-
CATLGVAGVLFF
TGTGCCACCCTTGGGGTAGCGGGAGTCCTCTTCTTC